The 6 T cell receptor beta chains listed next were all sequenced from one sample in a study of T-cell reconstitution after alpha-beta-depleted transplantation in children. Preparation of the TCRbeta library was carried out with unique molecular identifiers. TCRdb passed the PCR reads through MiXCR, listing each CDR3 protein once. The sample shows roughly 500,000 distinct CDR3 sequences, roughly 18% of them seen only once. This sample comprised PBMCs from the stem cell graft donor, obtained from the stem cell graft. These receptors came from a human donor who donated a stem cell graft to a child with acute lymphoblastic leukemia.

The gene calls are TRBV20-1 and TRBJ2-7; D might be TRBD2 (5 bases). The germline gives CDR1 DFQATT, CDR2 SNEGSKA (reference sequence). This CDR3 comprises 14 residues. V lost 5 bases and J 2 bases, leaving 16 bases between the germline ends. CDR3 protein: CSAPPSGVTYEQYF. For the CDR3, the DNA is TGCAGTGCTCCCCCCAGCGGAGTTACCTACGAGCAGTACTTC.

The chain links TRBV5-1 to TRBJ2-7, with D possibly TRBD1 on 5 matching bases. Germline V lookup: CDR1 SGHRS, CDR2 YFSETQ. V was cut by 4 bases and J by 6 bases, with 17 bases left in between. This CDR3 has 14 amino acids. The DNA for the CDR3 is TGCGCCAGCAGCCATCTTTACAGGCCCCTCGAGCAGTACTTC. Its protein product is CASSHLYRPLEQYF. The whole variable domain, filled in from reference TRBV5-1 and TRBJ2-7, reads KAGVTQTPRYLIKTRGQQVTLSCSPISGHRSVSWYQQTPGQGLQFLFEYFSETQRNKGNFPGRFSGRQFSNSRSEMNVSTLELGDSALYLCASSHLYRPLEQYFGPGTRLTVT.

This clonotype has a count of ten or more. J is TRBJ2-7 and V is TRBV20-1, with D perhaps TRBD1 (5 bases). The V and J ends lost 8 bases and 3 bases respectively, with 11 bases between them. Per the germline V gene, CDR1 is DFQATT and CDR2 is SNEGSKA (reference sequence). The CDR3 spans 11 residues. The CDR3 region is CSTPGIYEQYF. The CDR3, as DNA: TGCAGTACTCCAGGGATCTACGAGCAGTACTTC.

The table lists this clonotype with a few counts. The V call is TRBV29-1, the J call TRBJ2-2; TRBD2 is a possible D gene (6 bases). The V gene lost 2 bases and the J gene lost 6 bases, with 7 bases spanning the gap. Germline values: CDR1 SQVTM, CDR2 ANQGSEA. There are 12 residues in the CDR3. CDR3 nucleotides: TGCAGCGTTGAAAGGAGGGCCGGGGAGCTGTTTTTT. Translation: CSVERRAGELFF.

The rearrangement joins TRBV12-3 or TRBV12-4 to TRBJ1-5, with D hard to call. The CDR3 length is 12 residues. Deletions cut 8 bases from V and 5 bases from J, with 10 bases between. The chain's CDR3 is CASGTDDQPQHF. CDR3 nucleotide sequence: TGTGCCAGCGGCACGGATGATCAGCCCCAGCATTTT.

The rearrangement joins TRBV5-5 to TRBJ2-2; 8 bases agree with TRBD2. Germline assignment: CDR1 SGHKS and CDR2 YYEKEE (reference sequence). CDR3 size: 13 residues. Germline trimming cut 5 bases from V and 9 bases from J; bases unmatched to any gene: 6. In DNA, the CDR3 is TGTGCCAGCAGTACCAGCGGGAGATGGGAGCTGTTTTTT. It yields the protein CASSTSGRWELFF.